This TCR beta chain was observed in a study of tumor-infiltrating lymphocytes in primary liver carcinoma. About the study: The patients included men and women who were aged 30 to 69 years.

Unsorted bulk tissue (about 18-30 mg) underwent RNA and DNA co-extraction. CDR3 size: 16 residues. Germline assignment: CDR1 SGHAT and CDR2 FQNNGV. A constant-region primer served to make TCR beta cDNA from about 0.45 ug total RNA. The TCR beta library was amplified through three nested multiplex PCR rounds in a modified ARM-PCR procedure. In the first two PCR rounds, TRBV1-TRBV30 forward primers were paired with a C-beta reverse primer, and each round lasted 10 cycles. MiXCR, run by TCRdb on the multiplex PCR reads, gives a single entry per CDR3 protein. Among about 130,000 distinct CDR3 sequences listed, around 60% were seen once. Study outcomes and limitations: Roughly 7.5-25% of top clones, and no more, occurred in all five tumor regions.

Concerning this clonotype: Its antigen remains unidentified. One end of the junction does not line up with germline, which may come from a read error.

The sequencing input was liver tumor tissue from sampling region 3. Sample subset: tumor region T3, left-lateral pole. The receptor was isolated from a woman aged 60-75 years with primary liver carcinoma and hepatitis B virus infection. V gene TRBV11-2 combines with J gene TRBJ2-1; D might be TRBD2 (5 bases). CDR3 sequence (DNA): TGCGCCAGCAGCCAGTGGACTGGCGGGTTAGAAAATGAGCAGTTCTTC. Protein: CASSQWTGGLENEQFF. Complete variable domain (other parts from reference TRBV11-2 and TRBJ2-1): EAGVAQSPRYKIIEKRQSVAFWCNPISGHATLYWYQQILGQGPKLLIQFQNNGVVDDSQLPKDRFSAERLKGVDSTLKIQPAKLEDSAVYLCASSQWTGGLENEQFFGPGTRLTVL.